This T cell receptor beta chain was identified during a study of cytomegalovirus exposure and HLA in healthy donors. About the research overall: The same platform as the approximately 700 first-cohort repertoires was used for the 95 to 150 validation repertoires, a later analysis reported.

Profiled with immunoSEQ multiplex PCR; TCRdb holds only in-frame clones, not every one. Of 35,000 to 40,000 clones in the sample, around 93% were seen once. General observations from the study: Associated with cytomegalovirus, according to the listing, were 164 TCR beta chains.

V was cut by 2 bases and J by 0 bases, with 14 bases left in between. Germline lookup yields CDR1 MDHEN and CDR2 SYDVKM. This CDR3 comprises 17 residues. While the first cohort had fewer than 850 subjects, the donors belonged to the separate validation cohort of over a hundred subjects. Remarks on this clone: Its antigen is not identified.

The receptor comes from a man aged 18-30 years in good health and CMV-seronegative. The chain combines TRBV28 with TRBJ1-3; a possible D gene is TRBD1 (6 bases). The sample consisted of PBMCs. CDR3 amino acids: CASSLTGIGGSGNTIYF. DNA of the CDR3: TGTGCCAGCAGTTTAACCGGGATAGGGGGCTCTGGAAACACCATATATTTT.